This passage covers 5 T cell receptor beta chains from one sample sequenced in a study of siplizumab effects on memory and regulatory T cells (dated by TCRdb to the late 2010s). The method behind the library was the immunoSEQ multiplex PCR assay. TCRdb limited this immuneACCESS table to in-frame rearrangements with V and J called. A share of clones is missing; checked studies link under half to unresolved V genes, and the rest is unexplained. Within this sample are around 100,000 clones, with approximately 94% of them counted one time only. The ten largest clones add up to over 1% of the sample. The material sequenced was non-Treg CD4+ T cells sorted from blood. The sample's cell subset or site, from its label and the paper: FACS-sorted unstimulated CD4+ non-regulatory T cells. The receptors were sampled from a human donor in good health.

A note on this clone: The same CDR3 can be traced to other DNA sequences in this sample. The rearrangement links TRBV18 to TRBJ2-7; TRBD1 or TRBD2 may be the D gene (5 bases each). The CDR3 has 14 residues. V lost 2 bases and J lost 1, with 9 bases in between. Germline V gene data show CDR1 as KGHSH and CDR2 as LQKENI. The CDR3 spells CASSPGTDSYEQYF. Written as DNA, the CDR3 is TGTGCCAGCTCACCAGGGACCGATTCCTACGAGCAGTACTTC.

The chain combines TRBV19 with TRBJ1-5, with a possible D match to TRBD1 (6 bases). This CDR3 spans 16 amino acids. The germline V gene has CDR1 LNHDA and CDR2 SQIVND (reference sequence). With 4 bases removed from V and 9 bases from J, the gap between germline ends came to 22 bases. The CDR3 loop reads CASSTRSTGSFAPQHF. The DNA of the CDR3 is TGTGCCAGTAGTACAAGATCAACAGGGTCTTTCGCGCCCCAGCATTTT.

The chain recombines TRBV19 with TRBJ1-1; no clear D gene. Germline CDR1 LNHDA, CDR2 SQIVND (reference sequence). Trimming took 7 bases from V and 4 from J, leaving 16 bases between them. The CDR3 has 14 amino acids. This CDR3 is CASNHPGGSTEAFF. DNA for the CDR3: TGTGCCAGTAATCATCCCGGAGGGAGCACTGAAGCTTTCTTT.

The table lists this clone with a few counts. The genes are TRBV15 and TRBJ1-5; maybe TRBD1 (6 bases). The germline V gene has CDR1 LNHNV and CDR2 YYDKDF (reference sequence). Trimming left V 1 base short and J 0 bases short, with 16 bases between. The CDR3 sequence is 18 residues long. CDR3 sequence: CATSRGRGGAYSNQPQHF. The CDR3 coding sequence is TGTGCCACCAGCAGAGGAAGGGGGGGGGCATATAGCAATCAGCCCCAGCATTTT.

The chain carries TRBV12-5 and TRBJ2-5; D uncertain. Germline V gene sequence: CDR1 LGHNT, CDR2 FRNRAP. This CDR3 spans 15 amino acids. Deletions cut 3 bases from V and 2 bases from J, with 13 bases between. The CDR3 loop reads CASGFRPSGQETQYF. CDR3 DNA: TGTGCTAGTGGTTTTCGCCCCAGTGGACAAGAGACCCAGTACTTC.